Described below is a single T cell receptor (beta chain) sequence and its context. V lost 1 base and J lost 4; bases outside the gene matches: 0. The germline V gene encodes CDR1 LNHDA and CDR2 SQIVND (reference sequence). CDR3 length: 14 amino acids. This record comes from a study of blood T cell repertoires in COVID-19. Study-level information: Samples taken during acute and convalescent COVID-19 were collected in the United States, Italy and Spain. PBMCs, B-cell-depleted T cells, or T cells were the source of the cDNA or gDNA that made up the material.

Authors' analysis steps: Estimation of nucleated cell counts relied on the amplification of reference gene primers. The protocol was immunoSEQ multiplex PCR, while the TCRdb copy is restricted to in-frame clones and leaves out a portion. V and J calls and clone size are given by that table; D and trimming were obtained from the DNA. Among about 150,000 clones, over 80% were seen once, and the ten largest hold over 35%. This clonotype originated in a man aged 45-65 years who had recovered from COVID-19. The chain joins TRBV19 to TRBJ2-3, with 9 bases fitting TRBD2. The sequencing sample was made of peripheral blood. CDR3 region: CASSIGTSADTQYF. CDR3 bases: TGTGCCAGTAGTATAGGGACTAGCGCAGATACGCAGTATTTT.